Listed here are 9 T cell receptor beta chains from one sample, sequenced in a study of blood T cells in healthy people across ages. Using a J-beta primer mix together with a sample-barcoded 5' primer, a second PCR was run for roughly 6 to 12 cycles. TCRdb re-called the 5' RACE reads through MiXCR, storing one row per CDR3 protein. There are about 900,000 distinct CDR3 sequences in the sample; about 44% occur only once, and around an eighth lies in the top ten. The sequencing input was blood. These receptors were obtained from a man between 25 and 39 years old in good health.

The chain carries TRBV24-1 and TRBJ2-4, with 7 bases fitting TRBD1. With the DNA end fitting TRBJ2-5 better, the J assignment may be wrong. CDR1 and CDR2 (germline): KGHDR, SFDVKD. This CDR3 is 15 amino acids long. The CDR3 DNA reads TGTGCCACCAGTGACCCGGGACAGATCCAAGAGACCCAGTACTTC. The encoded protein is CATSDPGQIQETQYF.

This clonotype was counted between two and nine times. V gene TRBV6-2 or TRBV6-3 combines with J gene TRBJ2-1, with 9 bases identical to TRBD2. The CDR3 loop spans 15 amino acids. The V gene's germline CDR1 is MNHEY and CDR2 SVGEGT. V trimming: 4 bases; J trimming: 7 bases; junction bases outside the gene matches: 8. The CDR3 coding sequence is TGTGCCAGCAGTTCCAGCGGGGGGACTAGGAATGAGCAGTTCTTC. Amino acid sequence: CASSSSGGTRNEQFF.

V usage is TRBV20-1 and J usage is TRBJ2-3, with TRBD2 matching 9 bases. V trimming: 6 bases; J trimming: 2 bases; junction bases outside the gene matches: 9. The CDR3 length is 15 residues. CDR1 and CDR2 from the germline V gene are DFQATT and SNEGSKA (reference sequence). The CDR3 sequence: CSARRGGLNTDTQYF. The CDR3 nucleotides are TGCAGTGCAAGGCGGGGGGGCCTGAACACAGATACGCAGTATTTT.

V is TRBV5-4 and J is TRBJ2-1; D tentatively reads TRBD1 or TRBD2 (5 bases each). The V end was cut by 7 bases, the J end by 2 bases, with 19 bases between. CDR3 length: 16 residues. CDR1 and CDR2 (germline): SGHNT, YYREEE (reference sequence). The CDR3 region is CASCDGGGDTYNEQFF. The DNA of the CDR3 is TGTGCCAGCTGCGATGGGGGTGGTGATACCTACAATGAGCAGTTCTTC.

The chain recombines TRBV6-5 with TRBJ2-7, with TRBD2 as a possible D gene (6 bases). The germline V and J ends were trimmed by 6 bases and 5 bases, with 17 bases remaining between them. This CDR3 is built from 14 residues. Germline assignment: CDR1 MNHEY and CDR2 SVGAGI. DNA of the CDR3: TGTGCCAGCAGGCGGGACCCACAGGAACACGAGCAGTACTTC. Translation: CASRRDPQEHEQYF.

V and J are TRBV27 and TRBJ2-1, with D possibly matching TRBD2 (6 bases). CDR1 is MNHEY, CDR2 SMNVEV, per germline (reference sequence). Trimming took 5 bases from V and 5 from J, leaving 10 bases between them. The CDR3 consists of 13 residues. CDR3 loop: CASSPWRDNEQFF. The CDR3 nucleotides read TGTGCCAGCAGTCCCTGGAGGGACAATGAGCAGTTCTTC.

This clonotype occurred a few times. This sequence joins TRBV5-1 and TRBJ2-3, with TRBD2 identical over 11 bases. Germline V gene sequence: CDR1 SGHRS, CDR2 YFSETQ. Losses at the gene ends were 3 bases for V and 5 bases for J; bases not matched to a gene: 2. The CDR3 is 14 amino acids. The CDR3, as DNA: TGCGCCAGCAGCTCTAGCGGGGGGATAGATACGCAGTATTTT. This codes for CASSSSGGIDTQYF.

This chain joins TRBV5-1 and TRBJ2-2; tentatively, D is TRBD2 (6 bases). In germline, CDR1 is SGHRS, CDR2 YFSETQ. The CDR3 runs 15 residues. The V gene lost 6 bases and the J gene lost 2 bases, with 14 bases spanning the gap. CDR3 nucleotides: TGCGCCAGCAAAGGGCAGGGAGGAAACACCGGGGAGCTGTTTTTT. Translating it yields CASKGQGGNTGELFF.

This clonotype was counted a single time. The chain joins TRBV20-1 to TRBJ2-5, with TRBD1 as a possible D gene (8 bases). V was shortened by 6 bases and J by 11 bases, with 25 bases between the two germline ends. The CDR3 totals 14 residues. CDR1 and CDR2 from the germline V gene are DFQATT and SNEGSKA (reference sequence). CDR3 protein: CSASNRGGKGEQYF. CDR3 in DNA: TGCAGTGCGAGCAACAGGGGGGGAAAGGGGGAGCAGTACTTC.